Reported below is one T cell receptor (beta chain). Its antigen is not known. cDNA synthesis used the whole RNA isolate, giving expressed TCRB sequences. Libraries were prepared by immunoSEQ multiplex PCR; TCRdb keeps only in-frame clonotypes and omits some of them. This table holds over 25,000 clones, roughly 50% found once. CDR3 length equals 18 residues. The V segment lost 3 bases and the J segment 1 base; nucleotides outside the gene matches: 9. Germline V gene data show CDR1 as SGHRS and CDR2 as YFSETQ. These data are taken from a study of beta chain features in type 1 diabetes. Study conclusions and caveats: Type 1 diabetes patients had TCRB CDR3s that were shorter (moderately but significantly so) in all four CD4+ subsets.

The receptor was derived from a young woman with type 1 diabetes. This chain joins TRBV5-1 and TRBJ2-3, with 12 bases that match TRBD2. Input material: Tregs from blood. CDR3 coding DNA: TGCGCCAGCAGCTCCAAAAGTCGACTAGCGGGGGGCACAGATACGCAGTATTTT. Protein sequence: CASSSKSRLAGGTDTQYF.